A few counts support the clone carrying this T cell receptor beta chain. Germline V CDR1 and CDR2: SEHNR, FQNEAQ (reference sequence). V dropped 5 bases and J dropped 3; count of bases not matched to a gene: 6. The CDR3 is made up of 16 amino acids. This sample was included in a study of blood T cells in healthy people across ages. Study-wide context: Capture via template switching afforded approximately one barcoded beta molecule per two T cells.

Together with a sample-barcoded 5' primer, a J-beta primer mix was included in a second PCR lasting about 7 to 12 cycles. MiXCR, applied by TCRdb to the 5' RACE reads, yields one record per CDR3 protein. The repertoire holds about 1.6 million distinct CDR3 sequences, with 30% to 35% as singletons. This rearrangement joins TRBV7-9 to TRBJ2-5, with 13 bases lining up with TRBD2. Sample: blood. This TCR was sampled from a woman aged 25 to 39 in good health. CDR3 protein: CASSPTSGGTEETQYF. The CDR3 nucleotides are TGTGCCAGCAGCCCGACTAGCGGGGGGACGGAAGAGACCCAGTACTTC.